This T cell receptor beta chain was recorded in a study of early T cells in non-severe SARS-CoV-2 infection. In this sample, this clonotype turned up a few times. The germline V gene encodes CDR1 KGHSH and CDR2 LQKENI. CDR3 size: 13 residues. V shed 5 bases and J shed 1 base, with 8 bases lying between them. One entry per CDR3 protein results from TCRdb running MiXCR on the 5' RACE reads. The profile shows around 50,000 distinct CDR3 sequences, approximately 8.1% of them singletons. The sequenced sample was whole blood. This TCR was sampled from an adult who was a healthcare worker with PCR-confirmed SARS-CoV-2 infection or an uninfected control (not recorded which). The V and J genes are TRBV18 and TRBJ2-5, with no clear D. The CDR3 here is CASSTTLQETQYF. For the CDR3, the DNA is TGTGCCAGCTCAACGACCCTCCAAGAGACCCAGTACTTC. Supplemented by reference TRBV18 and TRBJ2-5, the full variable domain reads NAGVMQNPRHLVRRRGQEARLRCSPMKGHSHVYWYRQLPEEGLKFMVYLQKENIIDESGMPKERFSAEFPKEGPSILRIQQVVRGDSAAYFCASSTTLQETQYFGPGTRLLVL.